This T cell receptor beta chain was sequenced in a study of blood T cells in healthy people across ages. Across the whole study: Through template switching, about one barcoded beta molecule was captured per two T cells, as measured in model experiments.

The authors ran a second PCR of roughly 6 to 12 cycles using a sample-barcoded 5' primer and a J-beta primer mix. TCRdb re-called the 5' RACE reads with MiXCR, one entry per CDR3 protein. In the table there are around 500,000 distinct CDR3 sequences, about 25% of which are singletons. Germline V lookup: CDR1 MNHEY, CDR2 SVGEGT. The CDR3 has 15 amino acids. V lost 6 bases to trimming and J lost 8 bases; unmatched junction nucleotides: 10. These data were also reused for a study on T cells of mothers and their children. That source notes: The authors used all extracted RNA for cDNA synthesis, at about 1.5 ug per 15 ul.

Sequenced input: blood. This sequence originates from a boy aged 2-15 years in good health. This chain links TRBV6-2 or TRBV6-3 with TRBJ2-1; 10 bases fit TRBD1. CDR3 nucleotide sequence: TGTGCCAGCAGCCCCTGGACAGGGGGATTCTATGAGCAGTTCTTC. It translates to CASSPWTGGFYEQFF.